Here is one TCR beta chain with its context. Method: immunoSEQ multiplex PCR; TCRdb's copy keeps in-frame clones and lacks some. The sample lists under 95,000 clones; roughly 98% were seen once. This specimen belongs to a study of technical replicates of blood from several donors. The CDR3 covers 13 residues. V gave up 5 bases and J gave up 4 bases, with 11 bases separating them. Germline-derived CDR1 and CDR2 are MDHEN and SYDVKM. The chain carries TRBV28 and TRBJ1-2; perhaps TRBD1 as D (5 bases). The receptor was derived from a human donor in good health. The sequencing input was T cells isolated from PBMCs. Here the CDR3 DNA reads TGTGCCAGCAGTACCGACAGCCTCTATGGCTACACCTTC. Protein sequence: CASSTDSLYGYTF.